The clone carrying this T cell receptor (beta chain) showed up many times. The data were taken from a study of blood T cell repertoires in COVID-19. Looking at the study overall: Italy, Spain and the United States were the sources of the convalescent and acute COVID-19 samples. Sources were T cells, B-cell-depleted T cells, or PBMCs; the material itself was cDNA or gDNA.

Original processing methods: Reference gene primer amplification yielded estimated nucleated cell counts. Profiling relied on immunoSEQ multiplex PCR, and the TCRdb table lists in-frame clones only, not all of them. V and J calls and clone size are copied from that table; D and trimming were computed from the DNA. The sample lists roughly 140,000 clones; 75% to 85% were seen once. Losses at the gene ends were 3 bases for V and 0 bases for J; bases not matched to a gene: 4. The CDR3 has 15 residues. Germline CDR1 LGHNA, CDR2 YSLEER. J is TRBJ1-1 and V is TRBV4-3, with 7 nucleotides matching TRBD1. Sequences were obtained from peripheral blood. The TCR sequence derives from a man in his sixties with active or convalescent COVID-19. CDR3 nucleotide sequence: TGCGCCAGCAGCCACGACAGGGCCTTGAACACTGAAGCTTTCTTT. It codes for CASSHDRALNTEAFF.